These 27 T cell receptor beta chains were all obtained from the same sample, sequenced in a study of blood T cell repertoires in COVID-19 (dated by TCRdb to 2018 to 2021). Library construction relied on the immunoSEQ multiplex PCR assay. The immuneACCESS repertoire file appears here via TCRdb, limited to in-frame rearrangements. These files lack a portion of the clones; in checked studies, under half of the deficit traces to unresolved V genes, and the cause of the others is not known. This sample has approximately 300,000 clones in its table, and around 87% of those were observed once. The ten largest account for roughly 2.3% of the sample. Sequenced material: peripheral blood. Source of these receptors: a man aged 18 to 30 with active or convalescent COVID-19.

The chain recombines TRBV6-2 or TRBV6-3 with TRBJ1-5; TRBD1 aligns across 9 bases. Germline assignment: CDR1 MNHEY and CDR2 SVGEGT. With V trimmed by 6 bases and J by 5 bases, 11 bases remained unmatched. The CDR3 consists of 16 residues. DNA of the CDR3: TGTGCCAGCAGCCGAACAGGGGGCGGGTTGTATCAGCCCCAGCATTTT. Translated: CASSRTGGGLYQPQHF.

The J gene is TRBJ1-4, the V gene TRBV15, with D tentatively TRBD1 (6 bases). Trimming took 2 bases from V and 6 from J, leaving 13 bases between them. This CDR3 has 15 amino acids. Germline V CDR1 and CDR2: LNHNV, YYDKDF (reference sequence). CDR3 protein: CATSRLRGGYEKLFF. The CDR3, as DNA: TGTGCCACCAGCAGACTCAGGGGAGGGTATGAAAAACTGTTTTTT.

The chain uses TRBV6-2 or TRBV6-3 and TRBJ2-7; D is unclear. The CDR3 sequence is 13 residues long. Between the trimmed V and J ends, which lost 2 bases and 0 bases, there was a span of 5 bases. Germline V gene lookup returns CDR1 MNHEY and CDR2 SVGEGT. The CDR3 loop is CASSYRVSYEQYF. CDR3 nucleotide sequence: TGTGCCAGCAGTTACCGGGTCTCCTACGAGCAGTACTTC.

This chain links TRBV11-1 with TRBJ2-7; D is ambiguous. CDR1 and CDR2 (germline): SGHAT, FQDESV (reference sequence). The V and J ends lost 2 bases and 6 bases respectively, with 11 bases between them. The CDR3 sequence is 13 residues long. CDR3 in DNA: TGTGCCAGCAGCTTAATCCAGCGCCTCGAGCAGTACTTC. Amino acid sequence: CASSLIQRLEQYF.

The chain joins TRBV28 to TRBJ2-7; TRBD2 matches at 9 bases. The J segment lost 6 bases and the V segment lost 2 bases, leaving 8 bases of the junction unmatched. This CDR3 comprises 15 residues. CDR1 and CDR2 (germline): MDHEN, SYDVKM. The CDR3 nucleotides are TGTGCCAGCAGTTTAGCCGCAAGCGGGAGGACCGAGCAGTACTTC. Encoded protein: CASSLAASGRTEQYF.

The gene calls are TRBV5-1 and TRBJ1-4; TRBD1 is a possible D gene (6 bases). This CDR3 region has 14 residues. Trimming pared 3 bases from V and 2 bases from J, leaving 8 bases between. Germline lookup yields CDR1 SGHRS and CDR2 YFSETQ. The CDR3 DNA reads as TGCGCCAGCAGCTCTCAGGGGACTAATGAAAAACTGTTTTTT. This sequence encodes CASSSQGTNEKLFF.

The chain is built from TRBV27 and TRBJ2-1; 8 bases are shared with TRBD2. Trimming took 7 bases from V and 3 from J; bases not matched to a gene: 8. The CDR3 is 15 residues long. Germline V gene sequence: CDR1 MNHEY, CDR2 SMNVEV (reference sequence). The CDR3 spells CASTLAGSLYNEQFF. The CDR3 DNA sequence: TGTGCCAGCACCTTAGCGGGATCACTCTACAATGAGCAGTTCTTC.

The V gene is TRBV5-5, the J gene TRBJ1-5, with D possibly matching TRBD1 (5 bases). Trimming cost V 3 bases and J 9 bases, with 19 bases left between them. The CDR3 runs to 15 residues. CDR1 and CDR2 from the germline V gene are SGHKS and YYEKEE (reference sequence). The CDR3 coding sequence is TGTGCCAGCAGCTCCGAGGTGGGCAGCCAGGGGCCCCAGCATTTT. Protein product: CASSSEVGSQGPQHF.

The chain combines TRBV29-1 with TRBJ1-2; 8 positions match TRBD1. CDR3 length: 12 amino acids. With 2 bases clipped from V and 4 bases from J, the junction kept 0 bases outside the gene matches. Germline lookup yields CDR1 SQVTM and CDR2 ANQGSEA. The CDR3 bases are TGCAGCGTTGAACAGGGGGCCTATGGCTACACCTTC. This codes for CSVEQGAYGYTF. Supplemented by reference TRBV29-1 and TRBJ1-2, the full variable domain reads SAVISQKPSRDICQRGTSLTIQCQVDSQVTMMFWYRQQPGQSLTLIATANQGSEATYESGFVIDKFPISRPNLTFSTLTVSNMSPEDSSIYLCSVEQGAYGYTFGSGTRLTVV.

This sequence joins TRBV9 and TRBJ2-7; perhaps TRBD2 as D (6 bases). Deletions cut 2 bases from V and 1 base from J, with 13 bases between. This CDR3 spans 15 amino acids. Germline V gene sequence: CDR1 SGDLS, CDR2 YYNGEE. The CDR3 protein is CASSVQPGLSYEQYF. The CDR3 DNA sequence: TGTGCCAGCAGCGTTCAACCGGGACTTTCCTACGAGCAGTACTTC. Drawing the rest from reference TRBV9 and TRBJ2-7, the complete variable domain is DSGVTQTPKHLITATGQRVTLRCSPRSGDLSVYWYQQSLDQGLQFLIQYYNGEERAKGNILERFSAQQFPDLHSELNLSSLELGDSALYFCASSVQPGLSYEQYFGPGTRLTVT.

J is TRBJ2-1 and V is TRBV7-2, with TRBD2 matching over 12 bases. V shed 1 base, J shed 7 bases, and the junction held 8 bases outside the gene matches. The CDR3 totals 17 residues. In germline, CDR1 is SGHTA, CDR2 FQGNSA. CDR3 in DNA: TGTGCCAGCAGCTTAGGTCCTAGCGGGGGGGCAGGGAATGAGCAGTTCTTC. It codes for CASSLGPSGGAGNEQFF.

This chain uses TRBV7-9 with TRBJ2-1; D gene uncertain. This CDR3 is built from 16 residues. The ends were cut back, 5 bases at V and 4 bases at J, with 18 bases in the middle. CDR1 and CDR2 from the germline V gene are SEHNR and FQNEAQ (reference sequence). For the CDR3, the DNA is TGTGCCAGCAGCCCAAGCAGAGGCGCGAGTTACAATGAGCAGTTCTTC. Protein sequence: CASSPSRGASYNEQFF.

The chain uses TRBV6-1 and TRBJ1-3, with D possibly being TRBD1 (5 bases). The CDR3 extends over 11 amino acids. The germline V gene has CDR1 MNHNS and CDR2 SASEGT. Trimming took off 3 bases at V and 14 bases at J, with 11 bases between the two ends. CDR3 residues: CASSDGGPLYF. DNA for the CDR3: TGTGCCAGCAGTGACGGGGGTCCCCTATATTTT.

The chain carries TRBV3-1 (or the pseudogene TRBV3-2) and TRBJ1-2; 11 positions match TRBD1. J was trimmed by 6 bases and V by 4 bases; bases with no gene match: 7. Germline V lookup: CDR1 LGHDT, CDR2 YNNKEL (reference sequence). There are 15 residues in the CDR3. The CDR3 DNA follows: TGTGCCAGCAGCCGAACCGGGACAGGGGGGGATGGCTACACCTTC. Its protein is CASSRTGTGGDGYTF.

This sequence joins TRBV15 and TRBJ2-1, with 12 bases lining up with TRBD2. CDR3 length: 14 amino acids. Germline CDR1 is LNHNV and CDR2 is YYDKDF (reference sequence). J was trimmed by 8 bases and V by 8 bases; bases with no gene match: 7. In nucleotides, the CDR3 is TGTGCCACCGCCTGGACTAGCGGGATATATGAGCAGTTCTTC. It translates to CATAWTSGIYEQFF.

The chain combines TRBV27 with TRBJ1-5, with 10 positions matching TRBD1. The germline V gene has CDR1 MNHEY and CDR2 SMNVEV (reference sequence). J lost 3 bases, V lost 10 bases, and 9 bases had no gene match. The CDR3 runs to 15 residues. CDR3 loop: CATRGQGGINQPQHF. The CDR3, as DNA: TGTGCCACCCGCGGACAGGGGGGAATCAATCAGCCCCAGCATTTT.

DNA of the CDR3: TGTGCCAGCAGCCGCTCCGGGACAGGGTACGAGCAGTACTTC. This codes for CASSRSGTGYEQYF. This rearrangement joins TRBV6-2 or TRBV6-3 to TRBJ2-7, with 9 bases that match TRBD1. Germline V gene lookup returns CDR1 MNHEY and CDR2 SVGEGT. The CDR3 is made up of 14 amino acids. Trimming at V came to 6 bases and at J to 4 bases, leaving 7 bases not matched to a gene.

The gene calls are TRBV25-1 and TRBJ1-3; no firm D call. The CDR3 loop spans 14 amino acids. CDR1 and CDR2 from the germline V gene are MGHDK and SYGVNS. The V end lost 3 bases, the J end lost 8 bases, and 14 bases lay between the germline ends. DNA for the CDR3: TGTGCCAGCAGTGAGCCGGGTTCCCAAGACACCATATATTTT. Residues: CASSEPGSQDTIYF.

This sequence joins TRBV6-1 and TRBJ1-6; possible D gene TRBD1, 5 bases. With 2 bases removed from V and 0 bases from J, the gap between germline ends came to 14 bases. CDR3 length equals 18 residues. Germline-derived CDR1 and CDR2 are MNHNS and SASEGT. The CDR3 is CASSEYAGPSSYNSPLHF. The CDR3 coding sequence is TGTGCCAGCAGTGAATACGCGGGGCCGAGCTCCTATAATTCACCCCTCCACTTT.

The chain combines TRBV7-2 with TRBJ2-7; perhaps TRBD2 as D (5 bases). Trimming removed 3 bases at V and 3 bases at J, with 15 bases between. Germline CDR1 SGHTA, CDR2 FQGNSA. This CDR3 is built from 15 residues. CDR3 loop: CASSLQWGVVYEQYF. In nucleotides, the CDR3 is TGTGCCAGCAGCTTGCAGTGGGGAGTTGTCTACGAGCAGTACTTC.

This clone was counted between two and nine times. The chain is built from TRBV14 and TRBJ2-6, with 7 bases fitting TRBD1. The V gene's germline CDR1 is SGHDN and CDR2 FVKESK. J lost 0 bases, V lost 1 base, and 15 bases had no gene match. CDR3 length: 21 residues. This chain's CDR3 is CASSQVRPDRASNSGANVLTF. The CDR3 nucleotides read TGTGCCAGCAGCCAAGTACGGCCCGACAGGGCATCCAACTCTGGGGCCAACGTCCTGACTTTC. The entire variable domain, with the rest obtained from reference TRBV14 and TRBJ2-6, is as follows: EAGVTQFPSHSVIEKGQTVTLRCDPISGHDNLYWYRRVMGKEIKFLLHFVKESKQDESGMPNNRFLAERTGGTYSTLKVQPAELEDSGVYFCASSQVRPDRASNSGANVLTFGAGSRLTVL.

V gene TRBV27 combines with J gene TRBJ2-1, with D possibly matching TRBD2 (5 bases). Trimming shortened V by 1 base and J by 6 bases, and 10 bases separated the two germline ends. The CDR3 extends over 14 amino acids. The germline V gene has CDR1 MNHEY and CDR2 SMNVEV (reference sequence). The CDR3 coding sequence is TGTGCCAGCAGTTTATATGAGGGTCTCAATGAGCAGTTCTTC. This codes for CASSLYEGLNEQFF.

V and J are TRBV28 and TRBJ1-6; TRBD1 agrees at 7 bases. The germline CDR1 and CDR2 sequences are MDHEN and SYDVKM. The CDR3 is 13 residues long. With 8 bases clipped from V and 5 bases from J, the junction kept 3 bases outside the gene matches. CDR3 loop: CASRQGNNSPLHF. CDR3 bases: TGTGCCAGCCGACAGGGTAATAATTCACCCCTCCACTTT.

The count of this clone is one. The gene calls are TRBV27 and TRBJ2-5; no clear D. The CDR3 totals 11 residues. The V gene's germline CDR1 is MNHEY and CDR2 SMNVEV (reference sequence). V was shortened by 2 bases and J by 6 bases, with 4 bases between the two germline ends. CDR3 loop: CASSLGQTQYF. CDR3 coding DNA: TGTGCCAGCAGTTTAGGGCAGACCCAGTACTTC.

The V call is TRBV7-9, the J call TRBJ2-5; possible D gene TRBD2, 5 bases. In germline, CDR1 is SEHNR, CDR2 FQNEAQ (reference sequence). This CDR3 has 13 amino acids. The V end lost 4 bases, the J end lost 5 bases, and 11 bases lay between the germline ends. The DNA for the CDR3 is TGTGCCAGCAGCTCCAGAGGGCCGGAGACCCAGTACTTC. Its translation is CASSSRGPETQYF.

The V call is TRBV7-2, the J call TRBJ2-1, with 10 bases that match TRBD2. Germline CDR1 reads SGHTA; CDR2 reads FQGNSA. This CDR3 comprises 15 residues. J lost 4 bases, V lost 5 bases, and 5 bases had no gene match. The CDR3 DNA follows: TGTGCCAGCAGCCCCCTAGCGGGAGTTTACAATGAGCAGTTCTTC. It is translated as CASSPLAGVYNEQFF.

CDR3 sequence (DNA): TGTGCCAGCTCACCAGTGGAAGGGGGGGGTCAAGCTTTCTTT. Encoded protein: CASSPVEGGGQAFF. The V call is TRBV18, the J call TRBJ1-1; a possible D gene is TRBD1 (6 bases). Germline loops: CDR1 KGHSH, CDR2 LQKENI. V was trimmed by 2 bases and J by 9 bases, leaving 16 bases between them. The CDR3 has 14 residues. The full variable domain, rest sourced from reference TRBV18 and TRBJ1-1, is NAGVMQNPRHLVRRRGQEARLRCSPMKGHSHVYWYRQLPEEGLKFMVYLQKENIIDESGMPKERFSAEFPKEGPSILRIQQVVRGDSAAYFCASSPVEGGGQAFFGQGTRLTVV.